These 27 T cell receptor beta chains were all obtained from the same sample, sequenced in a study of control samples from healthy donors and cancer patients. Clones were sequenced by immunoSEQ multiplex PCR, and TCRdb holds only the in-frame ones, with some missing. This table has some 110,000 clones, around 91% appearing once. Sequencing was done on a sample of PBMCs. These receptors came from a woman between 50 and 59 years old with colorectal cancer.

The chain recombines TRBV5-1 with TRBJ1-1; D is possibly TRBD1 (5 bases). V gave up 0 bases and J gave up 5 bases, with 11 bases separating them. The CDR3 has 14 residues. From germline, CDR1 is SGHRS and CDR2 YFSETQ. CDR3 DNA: TGCGCCAGCAGCTTGGTTTCAGGGAGGACTGAAGCTTTCTTT. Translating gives CASSLVSGRTEAFF.

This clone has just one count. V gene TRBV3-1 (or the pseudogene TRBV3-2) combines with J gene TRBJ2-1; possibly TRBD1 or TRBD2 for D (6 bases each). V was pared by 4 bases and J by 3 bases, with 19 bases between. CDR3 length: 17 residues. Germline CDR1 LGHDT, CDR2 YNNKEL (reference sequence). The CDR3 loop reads CASSPRGATLSYNEQFF. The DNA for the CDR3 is TGTGCCAGCAGCCCAAGGGGGGCGACCCTCAGCTACAATGAGCAGTTCTTC.

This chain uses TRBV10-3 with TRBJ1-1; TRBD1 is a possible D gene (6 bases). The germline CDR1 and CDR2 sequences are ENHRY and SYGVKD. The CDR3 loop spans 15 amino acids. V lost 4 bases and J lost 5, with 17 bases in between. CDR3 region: CAISGGGQNPTEAFF. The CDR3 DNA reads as TGTGCCATCAGTGGCGGGGGACAAAATCCAACTGAAGCTTTCTTT.

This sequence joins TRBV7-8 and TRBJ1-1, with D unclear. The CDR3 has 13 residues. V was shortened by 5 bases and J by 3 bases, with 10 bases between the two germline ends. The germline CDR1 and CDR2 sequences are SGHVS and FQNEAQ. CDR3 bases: TGTGCCAGCAGCAGGCTCCAGGACACTGAAGCTTTCTTT. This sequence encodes CASSRLQDTEAFF.

The CDR3 is CASSFAPADSNTEAFF. CDR3 in DNA: TGCGCCAGCAGCTTTGCCCCGGCGGATTCGAACACTGAAGCTTTCTTT. The rearrangement links TRBV5-1 to TRBJ1-1; no firm D call. The V gene's germline CDR1 is SGHRS and CDR2 YFSETQ. The CDR3 totals 16 residues. Trimming cost V 2 bases and J 1 base, with 15 bases left between them.

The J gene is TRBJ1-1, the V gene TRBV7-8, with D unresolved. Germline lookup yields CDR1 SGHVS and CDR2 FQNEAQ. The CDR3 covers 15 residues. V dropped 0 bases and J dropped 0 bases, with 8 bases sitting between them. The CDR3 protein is CASSLARTVNTEAFF. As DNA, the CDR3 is TGTGCCAGCAGCTTAGCGAGAACAGTGAACACTGAAGCTTTCTTT.

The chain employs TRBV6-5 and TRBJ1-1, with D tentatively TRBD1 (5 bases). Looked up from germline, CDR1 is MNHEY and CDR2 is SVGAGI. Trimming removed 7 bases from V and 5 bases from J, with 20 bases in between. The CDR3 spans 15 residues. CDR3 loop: CASKQSGQKGTEAFF. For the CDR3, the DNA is TGTGCCAGCAAACAGTCGGGGCAAAAGGGTACTGAAGCTTTCTTT.

The CDR3 reads CASSPNPGQEETQYF. CDR3 coding DNA: TGTGCCAGCAGTCCAAACCCCGGCCAAGAAGAGACCCAGTACTTC. The chain has TRBV7-6 and TRBJ2-5; D ambiguous. Trimming cost V 6 bases and J 3 bases, with 17 bases left between them. The CDR3 has 15 amino acids. Germline CDR1 reads SGHVS; CDR2 reads FNYEAQ.

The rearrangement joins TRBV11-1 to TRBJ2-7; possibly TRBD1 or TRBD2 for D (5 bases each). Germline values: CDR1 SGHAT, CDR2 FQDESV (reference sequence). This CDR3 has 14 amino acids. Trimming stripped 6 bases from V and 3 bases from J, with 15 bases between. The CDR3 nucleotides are TGTGCCAGCAGTCAATTCCGGGACGTCTACGAGCAGTACTTC. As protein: CASSQFRDVYEQYF.

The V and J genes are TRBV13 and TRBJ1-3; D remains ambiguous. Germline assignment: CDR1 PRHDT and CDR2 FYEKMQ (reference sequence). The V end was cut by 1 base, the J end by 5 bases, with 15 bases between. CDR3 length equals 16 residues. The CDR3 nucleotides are TGTGCCAGCAGCTTAGAACCCGTACGGGATAGAAACACCATATATTTT. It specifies CASSLEPVRDRNTIYF.

CDR3 residues: CASSPTRNYGYTF. The CDR3 region has the DNA TGTGCCAGCAGTCCGACTAGGAACTATGGCTACACCTTC. The chain has TRBV2 and TRBJ1-2; D remains unclear. CDR3 size: 13 residues. CDR1 SNHLY and CDR2 FYNNEI come from the germline V gene. With 5 bases removed from V and 2 bases from J, the gap between germline ends came to 9 bases.

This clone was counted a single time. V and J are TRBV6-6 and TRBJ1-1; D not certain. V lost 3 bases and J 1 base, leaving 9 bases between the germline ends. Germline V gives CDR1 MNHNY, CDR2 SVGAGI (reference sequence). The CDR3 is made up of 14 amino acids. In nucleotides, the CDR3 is TGTGCCAGCAGTTATGAGTGGGGGAACACTGAAGCTTTCTTT. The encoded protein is CASSYEWGNTEAFF.

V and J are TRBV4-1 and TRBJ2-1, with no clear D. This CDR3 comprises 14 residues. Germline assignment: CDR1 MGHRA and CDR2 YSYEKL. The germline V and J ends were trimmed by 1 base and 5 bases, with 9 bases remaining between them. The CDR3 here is CASSQVDHHNEQFF. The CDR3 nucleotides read TGCGCCAGCAGCCAAGTCGACCATCACAATGAGCAGTTCTTC.

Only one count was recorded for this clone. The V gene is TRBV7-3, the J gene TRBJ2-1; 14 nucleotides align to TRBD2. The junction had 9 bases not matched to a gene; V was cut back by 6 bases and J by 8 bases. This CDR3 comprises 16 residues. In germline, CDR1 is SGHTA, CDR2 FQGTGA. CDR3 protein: CASRRGTSGSGDEQFF. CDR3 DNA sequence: TGTGCCAGCAGAAGAGGGACTAGCGGGAGCGGCGATGAGCAGTTCTTC.

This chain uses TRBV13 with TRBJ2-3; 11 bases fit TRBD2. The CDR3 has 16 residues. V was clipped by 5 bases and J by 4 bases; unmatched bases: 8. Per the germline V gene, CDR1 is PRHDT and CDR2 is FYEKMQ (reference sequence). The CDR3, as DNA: TGTGCCAGCAGCGCTCAACTAGCGGGGGTTGCAGATACGCAGTATTTT. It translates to CASSAQLAGVADTQYF.

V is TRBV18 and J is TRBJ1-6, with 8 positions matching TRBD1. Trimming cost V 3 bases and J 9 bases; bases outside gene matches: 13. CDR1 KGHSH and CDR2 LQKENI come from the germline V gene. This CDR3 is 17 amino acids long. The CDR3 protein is CASSPSLPGQAVSPLHF. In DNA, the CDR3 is TGTGCCAGCTCACCTTCCTTACCGGGACAGGCGGTTTCACCCCTCCACTTT. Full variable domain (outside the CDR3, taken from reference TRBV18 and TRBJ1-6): NAGVMQNPRHLVRRRGQEARLRCSPMKGHSHVYWYRQLPEEGLKFMVYLQKENIIDESGMPKERFSAEFPKEGPSILRIQQVVRGDSAAYFCASSPSLPGQAVSPLHFGNGTRLTVT.

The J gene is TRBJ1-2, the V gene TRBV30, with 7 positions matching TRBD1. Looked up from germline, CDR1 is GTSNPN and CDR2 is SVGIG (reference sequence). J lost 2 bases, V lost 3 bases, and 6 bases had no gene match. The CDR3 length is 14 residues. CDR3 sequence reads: CAWRTGFRNYGYTF. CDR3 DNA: TGTGCCTGGAGGACAGGGTTCCGAAACTATGGCTACACCTTC.

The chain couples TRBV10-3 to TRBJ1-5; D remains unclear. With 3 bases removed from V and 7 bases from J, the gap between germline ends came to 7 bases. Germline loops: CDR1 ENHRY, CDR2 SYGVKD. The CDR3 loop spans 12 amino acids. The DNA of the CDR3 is TGTGCCATCAGTGACATGGGGCAGCCCCAGCATTTT. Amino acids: CAISDMGQPQHF.

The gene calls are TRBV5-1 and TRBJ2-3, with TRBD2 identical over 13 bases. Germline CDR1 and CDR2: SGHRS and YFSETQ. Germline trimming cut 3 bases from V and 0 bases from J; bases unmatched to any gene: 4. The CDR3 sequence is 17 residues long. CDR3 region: CASSSTSGGGSTDTQYF. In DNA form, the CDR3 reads TGCGCCAGCAGCTCTACTAGCGGGGGGGGAAGCACAGATACGCAGTATTTT.

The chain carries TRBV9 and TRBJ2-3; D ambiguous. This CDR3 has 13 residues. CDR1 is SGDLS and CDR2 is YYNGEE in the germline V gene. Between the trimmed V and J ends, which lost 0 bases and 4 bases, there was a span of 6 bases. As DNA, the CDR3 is TGTGCCAGCAGCGTAGGAGCATCAGATACGCAGTATTTT. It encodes CASSVGASDTQYF.

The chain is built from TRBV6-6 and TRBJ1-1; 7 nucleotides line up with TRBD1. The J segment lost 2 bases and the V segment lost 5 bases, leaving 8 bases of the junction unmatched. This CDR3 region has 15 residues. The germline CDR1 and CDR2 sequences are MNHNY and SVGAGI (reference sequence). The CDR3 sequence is CASSPLQGINTEAFF. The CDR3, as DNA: TGTGCCAGCAGTCCCTTACAGGGGATTAACACTGAAGCTTTCTTT.

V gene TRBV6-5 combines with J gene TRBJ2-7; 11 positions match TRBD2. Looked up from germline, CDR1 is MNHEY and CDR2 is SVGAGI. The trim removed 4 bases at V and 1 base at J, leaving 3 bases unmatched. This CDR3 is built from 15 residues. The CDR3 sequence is CASSSGTSGSYEQYF. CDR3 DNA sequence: TGTGCCAGCAGTTCCGGGACTAGCGGTTCCTACGAGCAGTACTTC.

The CDR3, as DNA: TGCGCCAGCACCTATAGAAGCGGGAGGCAACTAAAGCAGTTCTTC. This codes for CASTYRSGRQLKQFF. This chain links TRBV5-1 with TRBJ2-1, with 9 bases that match TRBD2. Germline loops: CDR1 SGHRS, CDR2 YFSETQ. V lost 6 bases and J lost 11; bases outside the gene matches: 15. The CDR3 consists of 15 residues.

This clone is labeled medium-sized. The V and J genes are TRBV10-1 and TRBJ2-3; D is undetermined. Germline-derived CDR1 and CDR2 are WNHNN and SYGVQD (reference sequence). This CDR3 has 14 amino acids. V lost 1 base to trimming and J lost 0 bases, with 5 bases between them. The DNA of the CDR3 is TGCGCCAGCAGTGAGTGGCAGAGCACAGATACGCAGTATTTT. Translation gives CASSEWQSTDTQYF.

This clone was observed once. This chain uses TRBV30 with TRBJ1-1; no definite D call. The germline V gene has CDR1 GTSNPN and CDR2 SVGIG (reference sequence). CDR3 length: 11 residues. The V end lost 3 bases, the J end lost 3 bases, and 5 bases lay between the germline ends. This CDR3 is CAWRWDTEAFF. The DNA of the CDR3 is TGTGCCTGGAGGTGGGACACTGAAGCTTTCTTT.

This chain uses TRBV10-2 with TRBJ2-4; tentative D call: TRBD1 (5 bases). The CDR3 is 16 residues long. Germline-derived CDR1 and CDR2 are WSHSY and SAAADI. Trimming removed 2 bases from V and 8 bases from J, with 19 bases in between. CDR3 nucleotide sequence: TGCGCCAGCAGTGAGACCTATGCAGGGTCGTCGGACATTCAGTACTTC. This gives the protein CASSETYAGSSDIQYF.

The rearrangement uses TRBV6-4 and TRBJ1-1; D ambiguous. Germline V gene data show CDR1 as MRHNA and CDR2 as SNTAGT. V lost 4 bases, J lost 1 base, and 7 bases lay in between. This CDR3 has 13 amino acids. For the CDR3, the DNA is TGTGCCAGCAGTGTGGAGGAGAACACTGAAGCTTTCTTT. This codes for CASSVEENTEAFF.